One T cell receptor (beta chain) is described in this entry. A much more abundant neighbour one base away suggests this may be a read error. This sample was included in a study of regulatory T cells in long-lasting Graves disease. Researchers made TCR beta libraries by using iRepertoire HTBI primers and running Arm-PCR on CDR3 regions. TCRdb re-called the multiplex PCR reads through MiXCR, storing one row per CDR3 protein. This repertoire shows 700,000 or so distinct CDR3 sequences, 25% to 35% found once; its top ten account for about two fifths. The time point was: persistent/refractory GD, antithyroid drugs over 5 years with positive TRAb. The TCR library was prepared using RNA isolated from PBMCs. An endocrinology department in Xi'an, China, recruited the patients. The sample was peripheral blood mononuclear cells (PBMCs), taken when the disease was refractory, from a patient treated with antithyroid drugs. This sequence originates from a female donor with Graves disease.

CDR3 loop: CASSSGNEWAYEQFF. The CDR3 DNA sequence: TGTGCCAGCAGTTCGGGAAATGAATGGGCCTACGAGCAGTTCTTC. The chain joins TRBV28 to TRBJ2-1; D may be TRBD2 (5 bases). The CDR3 runs 15 residues. V lost 4 bases and J lost 10, with 20 bases in between. The V gene's germline CDR1 is MDHEN and CDR2 SYDVKM. Drawing the rest from reference TRBV28 and TRBJ2-1, the complete variable domain is DVKVTQSSRYLVKRTGEKVFLECVQDMDHENMFWYRQDPGLGLRLIYFSYDVKMKEKGDIPEGYSVSREKKERFSLILESASTNQTSMYLCASSSGNEWAYEQFFGPGTRLTVL.